These 17 T cell receptor beta chains originate from one sample sequenced in a study of monozygotic twins with inflammatory bowel disease. TCRdb reprocessed the 5' RACE reads, keeping one entry per CDR3 protein, no DNA. This repertoire comprises 200,000 to 250,000 distinct CDR3 sequences; its ten largest clones make up 6% to 9%. What was sequenced was blood. The receptors come from a human donor with ulcerative colitis or Crohn's disease, or a healthy co-twin of an affected twin (not recorded which).

V and J are TRBV3-1 and TRBJ2-3; the TCRdb call, TRBD2, lacks DNA for checking. The CDR3 is made up of 15 amino acids. Germline CDR1 LGHDT, CDR2 YNNKEL (reference sequence). The CDR3 protein is CASGGLAGGTDTQYF.

This chain connects TRBV7-2 to TRBJ2-4; TCRdb picks TRBD1, but there is no DNA to check that call. The CDR3 consists of 12 residues. CDR1 SGHTA and CDR2 FQGNSA come from the germline V gene. Here the CDR3 reads CASSLEVGGQYF.

V is TRBV4-2 and J is TRBJ2-5; TCRdb names TRBD2, which stays unverified in the absence of DNA. Germline CDR1 reads LGHNA; CDR2 reads YNFKEQ. The CDR3 totals 17 residues. The CDR3 sequence: CASSQGTGLAGEETQYF.

The rearrangement uses TRBV19 and TRBJ2-1; TCRdb's D gene call, TRBD1, goes unchecked for lack of DNA. This CDR3 contains 14 residues. The V gene's germline CDR1 is LNHDA and CDR2 SQIVND (reference sequence). The chain's CDR3 is CASTWGGDNNEQFF.

The chain carries TRBV11-3 and TRBJ2-1; TCRdb calls TRBD2, which cannot be checked without DNA. Germline V CDR1 and CDR2: SGHNT, YENEEA. The length of the CDR3 is 15 residues. CDR3 protein: CASSLGLAGGYEQFF.

The chain couples TRBV27 to TRBJ2-2; the TCRdb D gene call, TRBD1, has no DNA to confirm it. In germline, CDR1 is MNHEY, CDR2 SMNVEV (reference sequence). CDR3 length: 14 amino acids. The CDR3: CASSLGGKAGELFF.

The chain employs TRBV6-2 or TRBV6-3 and TRBJ2-5. Germline V gene sequence: CDR1 MNHEY, CDR2 SVGEGT. The CDR3 extends over 16 amino acids. The CDR3: CASSYTRLRPVETQYF.

The rearrangement joins TRBV12-3 or TRBV12-4 to TRBJ2-5; without DNA, the TCRdb call of TRBD2 cannot be checked. The CDR3 is 14 amino acids. The CDR3 reads CASSYLAGVVTQYF.

The rearrangement uses TRBV27 and TRBJ2-7; the TCRdb D gene call, TRBD1, has no DNA to confirm it. Per germline, CDR1 MNHEY and CDR2 SMNVEV (reference sequence). This CDR3 region has 15 residues. CDR3 residues: CASSLKPREKGEQYF.

The chain joins TRBV29-1 to TRBJ2-7; the TRBD1 assignment by TCRdb is unverifiable without DNA. Germline-derived CDR1 and CDR2 are SQVTM and ANQGSEA. This CDR3 is built from 12 residues. CDR3 sequence reads: CSVDGDGYEQYF.

This chain joins TRBV14 and TRBJ1-2. This CDR3 has 15 amino acids. Germline V gives CDR1 SGHDN, CDR2 FVKESK. The CDR3 here is CASSQYQGTYSGYTF. The full variable domain, completed using reference TRBV14 and TRBJ1-2, is EAGVTQFPSHSVIEKGQTVTLRCDPISGHDNLYWYRRVMGKEIKFLLHFVKESKQDESGMPNNRFLAERTGGTYSTLKVQPAELEDSGVYFCASSQYQGTYSGYTFGSGTRLTVV.

The rearrangement links TRBV18 to TRBJ1-3. The CDR3 contains 14 residues. Germline V gene data show CDR1 as KGHSH and CDR2 as LQKENI. CDR3 sequence reads: CASSTRTAGNTIYF. Full variable domain (outside the CDR3, taken from reference TRBV18 and TRBJ1-3): NAGVMQNPRHLVRRRGQEARLRCSPMKGHSHVYWYRQLPEEGLKFMVYLQKENIIDESGMPKERFSAEFPKEGPSILRIQQVVRGDSAAYFCASSTRTAGNTIYFGEGSWLTVV.

The genes are TRBV4-3 and TRBJ2-7; lacking DNA, the TRBD2 call made by TCRdb goes unchecked. This CDR3 spans 14 amino acids. Looked up from germline, CDR1 is LGHNA and CDR2 is YSLEER. The CDR3 region is CASSLTRGAGEQYF.

The genes are TRBV5-1 and TRBJ2-1; absent DNA, TCRdb's TRBD1 call cannot be checked. Germline-derived CDR1 and CDR2 are SGHRS and YFSETQ. This CDR3 has 14 amino acids. CDR3 amino acids: CASSRAGDNNEQFF.

V and J are TRBV19 and TRBJ2-7; with no DNA, the TCRdb D assignment of TRBD1 cannot be verified. Germline V CDR1 and CDR2: LNHDA, SQIVND (reference sequence). The CDR3 extends over 15 amino acids. The CDR3: CASSPEGTASYEQYF.

This sequence joins TRBV20-1 and TRBJ1-5. Germline loops: CDR1 DFQATT, CDR2 SNEGSKA (reference sequence). The length of the CDR3 is 13 residues. The CDR3 reads CSASETSQQPQHF.

This chain links TRBV20-1 with TRBJ2-2; the TRBD1 assignment by TCRdb is unverifiable without DNA. The CDR3 length is 14 residues. Germline assignment: CDR1 DFQATT and CDR2 SNEGSKA (reference sequence). Here the CDR3 reads CSAFSSLHTGELFF.